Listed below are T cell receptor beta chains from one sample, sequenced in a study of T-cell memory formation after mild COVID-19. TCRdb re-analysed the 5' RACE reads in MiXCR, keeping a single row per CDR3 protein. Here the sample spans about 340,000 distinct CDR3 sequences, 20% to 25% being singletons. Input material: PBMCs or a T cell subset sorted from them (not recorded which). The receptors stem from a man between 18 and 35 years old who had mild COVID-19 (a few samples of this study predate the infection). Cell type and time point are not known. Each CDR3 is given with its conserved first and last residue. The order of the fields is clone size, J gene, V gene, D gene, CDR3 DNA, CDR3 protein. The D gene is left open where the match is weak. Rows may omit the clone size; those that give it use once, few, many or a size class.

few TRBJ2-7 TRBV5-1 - TGCGCCAGCAGCCCCGGCGCTGGAACGTCCTACGAGCAGTACTTC CASSPGAGTSYEQYF
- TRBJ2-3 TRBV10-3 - TGTGCCATCAGTGAATCTTGGACGCAGTATTTT CAISESWTQYF
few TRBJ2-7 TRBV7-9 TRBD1 TGTGCCAGCAGCTTAGGGGGGACAGACGAGCAGTACTTC CASSLGGTDEQYF
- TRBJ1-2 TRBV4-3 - TGCGCCAGCAGCCAAGCTGGGCAGGGCCGTCAGACTCCGATCTTTAACTATGGCTACACCTTC CASSQAGQGRQTPIFNYGYTF
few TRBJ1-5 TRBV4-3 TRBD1 TGCGCCAGCAGCCAGGACAGGGGGTGGCAGCCCCAGCATTTT CASSQDRGWQPQHF
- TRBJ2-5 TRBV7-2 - TGTGCCAGCAGCTTAGGCCGGCAGGTGATTATTCAAGAGACCCAGTACTTC CASSLGRQVIIQETQYF
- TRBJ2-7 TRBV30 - TGTGCCTGGAGGGACGTAGGGGACGAGCAGTACTTC CAWRDVGDEQYF
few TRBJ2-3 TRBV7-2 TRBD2 TGTGCCAGCAGCTTAGTCGGCGGGGGGGATACGCAGTATTTT CASSLVGGGDTQYF
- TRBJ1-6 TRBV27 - TGTGCCAGCAGTTTAATACCGGCCGGTGGTTCACCCCTCCACTTT CASSLIPAGGSPLHF
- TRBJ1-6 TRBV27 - TGTGCCAGCAGTTTCCTGATAGGAGGAGGCTCACCCCTCCACTTT CASSFLIGGGSPLHF
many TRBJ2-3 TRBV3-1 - TGTGCCAGCAGCCAAGATGGGTGGCAAGATACGCAGTATTTT CASSQDGWQDTQYF
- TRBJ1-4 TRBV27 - TGTGCCAGCAGTTGGACAACTAAGGAAAAACTGTTTTTT CASSWTTKEKLFF
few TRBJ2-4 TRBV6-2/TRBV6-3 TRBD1 TGTGCCAGCAGGGCATGGAGGGACAGGGTGAACATTCAGTACTTC CASRAWRDRVNIQYF
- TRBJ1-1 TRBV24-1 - TGTGCCACCAGTGATCCTGTGAGGACTAACACTGAAGCTTTCTTT CATSDPVRTNTEAFF
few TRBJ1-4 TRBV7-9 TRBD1 TGTGCCAGCAGCACGACAGGGGTGGATGAAAAACTGTTTTTT CASSTTGVDEKLFF
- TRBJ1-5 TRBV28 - TGTGCCAGCACCCCGCGGACCCATCAGCCCCAGCATTTT CASTPRTHQPQHF
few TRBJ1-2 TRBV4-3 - TGCGCCAGCAGCCATCCCGAGGGGAGGGCCTATTTGACCTTC CASSHPEGRAYLTF
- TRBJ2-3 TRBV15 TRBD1 TGTGCCACCAGCGGATCCGGGACAGGGGGTTTAGATACGCAGTATTTT CATSGSGTGGLDTQYF
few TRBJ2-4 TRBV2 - TGTGCCAGCCATAACTGGAAAAACATTCAGTACTTC CASHNWKNIQYF
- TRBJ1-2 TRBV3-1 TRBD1 TGTGCCAGCACCGCCGGGACAGGGGGCGCAGAAGTAATCGGGCATGGCTACACCTTC CASTAGTGGAEVIGHGYTF
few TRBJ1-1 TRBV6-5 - TGTGCCAGCAGTTACTCGGCGGAAACTGAAGCTTTCTTT CASSYSAETEAFF
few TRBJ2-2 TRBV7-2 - TGTGCCAGCACCATAACACGGGTGGGGGCTCCCTCCAGGACCGGGGAGCTGTTTTTT CASTITRVGAPSRTGELFF
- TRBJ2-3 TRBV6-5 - TGTGCCAGCAGCCGACTTAGGGGCGGGGTGAACACAGATACGCAGTATTTT CASSRLRGGVNTDTQYF
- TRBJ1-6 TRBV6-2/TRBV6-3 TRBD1 TGTGCCAGCAGAGGACAGGGGCGCGCCTATAATTCACCCCTCCACTTT CASRGQGRAYNSPLHF
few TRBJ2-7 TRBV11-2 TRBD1 TGTGCCAGCAGCTTAGAGCAGGGGGTCTCCTACGAGCAGTACTTC CASSLEQGVSYEQYF
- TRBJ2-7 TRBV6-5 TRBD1 TGTGCCAGCAGTTACTCCCTCCGGGACAGCAGTACCTACGAGCAGTACTTC CASSYSLRDSSTYEQYF
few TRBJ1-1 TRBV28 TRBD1 TGTGCCAGCAGTTGGACAGGGACTAACACTGAAGCTTTCTTT CASSWTGTNTEAFF
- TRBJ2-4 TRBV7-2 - TGTGCCAGCAGCTTAGGGACAGTAGATCAGTACTTC CASSLGTVDQYF
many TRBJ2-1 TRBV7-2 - TGTGCCAGCAGCCCAAACCTCCCTGGGGGGGGGACAACCGGGTACAGTGAGCAGTTCTTC CASSPNLPGGGTTGYSEQFF
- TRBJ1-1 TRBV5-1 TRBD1 TGCGCCAGCGGATTAACAGGGGGCGACACTGAAGCTTTCTTT CASGLTGGDTEAFF